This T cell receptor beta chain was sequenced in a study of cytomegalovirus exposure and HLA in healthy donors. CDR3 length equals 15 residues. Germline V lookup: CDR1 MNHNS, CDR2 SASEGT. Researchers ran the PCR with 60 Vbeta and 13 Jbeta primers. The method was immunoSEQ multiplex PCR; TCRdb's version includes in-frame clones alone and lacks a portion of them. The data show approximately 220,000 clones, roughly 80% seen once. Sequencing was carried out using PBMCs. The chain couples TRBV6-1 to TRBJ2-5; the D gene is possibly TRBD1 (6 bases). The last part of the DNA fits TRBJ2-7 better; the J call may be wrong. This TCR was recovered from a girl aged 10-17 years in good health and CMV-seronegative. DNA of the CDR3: TGTGCCAGCAGTGTTACAGGGACCCAGTCCTACGAGCAGTACTTC. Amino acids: CASSVTGTQSYEQYF.